The source of this TCR beta chain is a study of CD8+ T cells in alopecia areata. Following RNA extraction, reverse transcription yielded cDNA that acted as the sequencing template. Profiled with immunoSEQ multiplex PCR; TCRdb holds only in-frame clones, not every one. The sample holds more than 100,000 clones, under 90% seen once. Treatment described: oral pan-JAK inhibitor, 5-10 mg twice daily. Concerning this clone itself: Other DNA sequences from this sample encode an identical CDR3 as well.

The germline V and J ends were trimmed by 0 bases and 6 bases, with 9 bases remaining between them. The CDR3 is 14 amino acids. Germline V gene data show CDR1 as MNHEY and CDR2 as SMNVEV (reference sequence). The chain links TRBV27 to TRBJ2-1; D is unclear. The clonotype comes from a human donor with alopecia areata. The specimen was CD8+ T cells sorted from blood, collected around week 31, from a patient treated with tofacitinib. The CDR3 is CASSLSGHGNEQFF. Here the CDR3 DNA reads TGTGCCAGCAGTTTATCGGGCCACGGCAATGAGCAGTTCTTC.